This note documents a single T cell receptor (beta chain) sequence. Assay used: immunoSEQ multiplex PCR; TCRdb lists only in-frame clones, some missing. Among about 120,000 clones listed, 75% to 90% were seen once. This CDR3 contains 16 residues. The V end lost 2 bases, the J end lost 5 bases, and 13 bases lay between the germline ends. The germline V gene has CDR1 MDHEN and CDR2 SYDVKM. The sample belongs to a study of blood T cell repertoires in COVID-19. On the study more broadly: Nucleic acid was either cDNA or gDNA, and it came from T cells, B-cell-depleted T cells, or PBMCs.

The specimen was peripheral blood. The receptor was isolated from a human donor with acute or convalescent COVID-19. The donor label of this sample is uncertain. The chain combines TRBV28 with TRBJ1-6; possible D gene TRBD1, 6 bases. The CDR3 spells CASSLTQGLDNSPLHF. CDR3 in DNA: TGTGCCAGCAGTTTAACCCAGGGGCTAGATAATTCACCCCTCCACTTT.